Each of the 28 T cell receptor beta chains below was sequenced from the same sample in a study of shared clonotypes between healthy human individuals. Some clones are missing from TCRdb's copy, which holds only in-frame ones; the method was immunoSEQ multiplex PCR. The sample contains about 480,000 clones, nearly 80% of which appear only once. The sample was PBMCs. The origin of the receptors is a woman aged 40 to 50 in good health. Some clones in this sample may be carry-over from other donors' samples.

This chain connects TRBV21-1 to TRBJ1-3. TRBV21-1 is reported as a pseudogene. This CDR3 spans 20 amino acids. The CDR3 bases are TGTGCCAGCAGCAAAGGACCCGCTGGGACCCCCAATGCAGTATGGAACACCATATATTTT. Its protein product is CASSKGPAGTPNAVWNTIYF.

The CDR3 region has the DNA TGTGCCAGCAGTTTACCCCCCCCTACTAACTATGGCTACACCTTC. It is translated as CASSLPPPTNYGYTF. J is TRBJ1-2 and V is TRBV6-6; D is uncertain. The CDR3 consists of 15 residues. The V gene lost 4 bases and the J gene lost 0 bases, with 12 bases spanning the gap. Germline V gene data show CDR1 as MNHNY and CDR2 as SVGAGI (reference sequence).

The V and J genes are TRBV28 and TRBJ1-4; the D is unclear. In germline, CDR1 is MDHEN, CDR2 SYDVKM. This CDR3 spans 13 amino acids. V dropped 8 bases and J dropped 5 bases, with 12 bases sitting between them. For the CDR3, the DNA is TGTGCCAGCGGCGCACGGCCGAATGAAAAACTGTTTTTT. This gives the protein CASGARPNEKLFF.

This clone was seen a single time. This chain links TRBV6-5 with TRBJ2-2, with 7 bases matching TRBD1. Losses at the gene ends were 0 bases for V and 6 bases for J; bases not matched to a gene: 4. This CDR3 region has 15 residues. Germline lookup yields CDR1 MNHEY and CDR2 SVGAGI. As DNA, the CDR3 is TGTGCCAGCAGTTACTCGGAAGGGGGCTCCGGGGAGCTGTTTTTT. Translated, it gives CASSYSEGGSGELFF.

The CDR3 loop is CASSFRGGSYEQYF. CDR3 DNA sequence: TGTGCCAGCAGTTTTCGCGGGGGCTCCTACGAGCAGTACTTC. The chain joins TRBV28 to TRBJ2-7; 7 nucleotides align to TRBD2. After removal of 3 bases from V and 0 bases from J, the junction contained 2 bases not matched to a gene. Germline CDR1 is MDHEN and CDR2 is SYDVKM. The CDR3 runs 14 residues.

This clone was recorded only once. The rearrangement uses TRBV6-1 and TRBJ1-6; D is undetermined. Between the trimmed V and J ends, which lost 6 bases and 7 bases, there was a span of 4 bases. Looked up from germline, CDR1 is MNHNS and CDR2 is SASEGT. The CDR3 consists of 11 residues. DNA of the CDR3: TGTGCCAGCAGAGGAAATTCACCCCTCCACTTT. This gives the protein CASRGNSPLHF.

This clone has only one observation. The genes are TRBV28 and TRBJ2-7; 7 bases match TRBD2. Germline V lookup: CDR1 MDHEN, CDR2 SYDVKM. The CDR3 covers 15 residues. Trimming took 5 bases from V and 0 from J; bases not matched to a gene: 7. The CDR3 protein is CASSRSGTNSYEQYF. The CDR3 nucleotides read TGTGCCAGCAGTCGGAGCGGGACTAACTCCTACGAGCAGTACTTC.

The V call is TRBV5-1, the J call TRBJ2-2; 7 bases are a match to TRBD1. Per germline, CDR1 SGHRS and CDR2 YFSETQ. The junction had 4 bases not matched to a gene; V was cut back by 5 bases and J by 0 bases. The CDR3 is 15 residues long. The CDR3 region is CASRRGQPNTGELFF. CDR3 DNA sequence: TGCGCCAGCAGACGGGGACAGCCGAACACCGGGGAGCTGTTTTTT.

This clone has ten or more counts. V usage is TRBV19 and J usage is TRBJ1-1; D is undetermined. The V gene's germline CDR1 is LNHDA and CDR2 SQIVND (reference sequence). V lost 3 bases, J lost 5 bases, and 7 bases lay in between. CDR3 length: 12 amino acids. CDR3 sequence reads: CASSMLGTEAFF. CDR3 coding DNA: TGTGCCAGTAGTATGTTGGGAACTGAAGCTTTCTTT. Together with reference TRBV19 and TRBJ1-1, the CDR3 gives the full variable domain: DGGITQSPKYLFRKEGQNVTLSCEQNLNHDAMYWYRQDPGQGLRLIYYSQIVNDFQKGDIAEGYSVSREKKESFPLTVTSAQKNPTAFYLCASSMLGTEAFFGQGTRLTVV.

The rearrangement joins TRBV4-1 to TRBJ1-3; the D gene is possibly TRBD1 (5 bases). The germline V gene encodes CDR1 MGHRA and CDR2 YSYEKL. The CDR3 runs 16 residues. V was pared by 1 base and J by 0 bases, with 10 bases between. The CDR3 DNA reads as TGCGCCAGCAGCCAAGCACAGACAGTCTCTGGAAACACCATATATTTT. Translating it yields CASSQAQTVSGNTIYF.

The rearrangement joins TRBV28 to TRBJ2-1; 7 bases agree with TRBD1. Germline assignment: CDR1 MDHEN and CDR2 SYDVKM. This CDR3 region has 15 residues. Germline trimming cut 6 bases from V and 1 base from J; bases unmatched to any gene: 6. CDR3 loop: CASRPTGASYNEQFF. The CDR3 bases are TGTGCCAGCAGGCCTACAGGGGCTTCCTACAATGAGCAGTTCTTC.

V usage is TRBV7-2 and J usage is TRBJ2-1; possibly TRBD1 for D (6 bases). The V end lost 4 bases, the J end lost 5 bases, and 12 bases lay between the germline ends. CDR3 length: 14 residues. Germline CDR1 and CDR2: SGHTA and FQGNSA. The CDR3 protein is CASSSHWTDNEQFF. CDR3 DNA: TGTGCCAGCAGCTCGCATTGGACAGACAATGAGCAGTTCTTC.

J is TRBJ2-5 and V is TRBV5-8; D perhaps matches TRBD2 (6 bases). Germline CDR1 reads SGHTS; CDR2 reads YDEGEE. CDR3 length equals 16 residues. Trimming left V 4 bases short and J 5 bases short, with 21 bases between. The CDR3 sequence is CASSLGWSGGAETQYF. The CDR3 coding sequence is TGTGCCAGCAGCCTGGGTTGGAGCGGAGGGGCGGAGACCCAGTACTTC.

V gene TRBV30 combines with J gene TRBJ1-1; 9 nucleotides align to TRBD1. V was clipped by 4 bases and J by 2 bases; unmatched bases: 8. The V gene's germline CDR1 is GTSNPN and CDR2 SVGIG (reference sequence). CDR3 size: 15 residues. Here the CDR3 DNA reads TGTGCCTGGAAATCCCGGACAGGGGCAAACACTGAAGCTTTCTTT. Encoded protein: CAWKSRTGANTEAFF.

The V call is TRBV5-8, the J call TRBJ2-2, with a tentative D call TRBD2 (6 bases). The CDR3 spans 15 residues. The ends were cut back, 2 bases at V and 0 bases at J, with 8 bases in the middle. Germline V gene lookup returns CDR1 SGHTS and CDR2 YDEGEE. CDR3 protein: CASSFSSANTGELFF. The CDR3 DNA follows: TGTGCCAGCAGCTTTTCTAGCGCGAACACCGGGGAGCTGTTTTTT.

The chain recombines TRBV7-2 with TRBJ2-7; 13 nucleotides match TRBD2. CDR1 is SGHTA, CDR2 FQGNSA, per germline. This CDR3 region has 17 residues. The ends lost 2 bases at V and 5 bases at J; junction bases unmatched: 9. The CDR3 is CASSLRRTSGSGDEQYF. CDR3 nucleotide sequence: TGTGCCAGCAGCTTAAGGCGGACTAGCGGGAGTGGAGACGAGCAGTACTTC. The variable domain in full, with the rest retrieved from reference TRBV7-2 and TRBJ2-7, is GAGVSQSPSNKVTEKGKDVELRCDPISGHTALYWYRQSLGQGLEFLIYFQGNSAPDKSGLPSDRFSAERTGGSVSTLTIQRTQQEDSAVYLCASSLRRTSGSGDEQYFGPGTRLTVT.

This clone was picked up a small number of times. The V gene is TRBV11-2, the J gene TRBJ2-7; weak D call: TRBD1 (7 bases). The CDR3 runs 15 residues. V lost 5 bases and J lost 5, with 19 bases in between. CDR1 is SGHAT and CDR2 is FQNNGV in the germline V gene. CDR3 nucleotides: TGTGCCAGCAGCATCAGGGGGGTCAATCCGGACGAGCAGTACTTC. Translating gives CASSIRGVNPDEQYF.

The chain links TRBV6-6 to TRBJ1-1; D is possibly TRBD1 (5 bases). V was pared by 2 bases and J by 4 bases, with 8 bases between. The CDR3 sequence is 13 residues long. The germline V gene encodes CDR1 MNHNY and CDR2 SVGAGI (reference sequence). CDR3 protein: CASSYGAFTEAFF. DNA for the CDR3: TGTGCCAGCAGTTACGGGGCCTTCACTGAAGCTTTCTTT.

This clone was counted a few times. This chain connects TRBV2 to TRBJ1-1; 7 bases map to TRBD1. Germline V CDR1 and CDR2: SNHLY, FYNNEI. V lost 2 bases to trimming and J lost 5 bases; unmatched junction nucleotides: 5. The CDR3 spans 14 residues. The DNA for the CDR3 is TGTGCCAGCAGTGAATCCAGGGGGTGGACTGAAGCTTTCTTT. Translating it yields CASSESRGWTEAFF.

The CDR3 region is CASSLWWSGVGEKLFF. CDR3 bases: TGTGCCAGCAGTTTATGGTGGTCGGGGGTCGGAGAAAAACTGTTTTTT. This chain connects TRBV27 to TRBJ1-4; a weak D match, TRBD1 (5 bases). The length of the CDR3 is 16 residues. Germline assignment: CDR1 MNHEY and CDR2 SMNVEV (reference sequence). The V end lost 1 base, the J end lost 8 bases, and 17 bases lay between the germline ends. The variable domain in full, completed from reference TRBV27 and TRBJ1-4, reads EAQVTQNPRYLITVTGKKLTVTCSQNMNHEYMSWYRQDPGLGLRQIYYSMNVEVTDKGDVPEGYKVSRKEKRNFPLILESPSPNQTSLYFCASSLWWSGVGEKLFFGSGTQLSVL.

This chain links TRBV7-6 with TRBJ2-7, with TRBD1 matching 11 bases. Germline V lookup: CDR1 SGHVS, CDR2 FNYEAQ. This CDR3 contains 16 residues. V was pared by 5 bases and J by 5 bases, with 11 bases of the junction left unmatched. The chain's CDR3 is CASSPGTGGSLDEQYF. As DNA, the CDR3 is TGTGCCAGCAGCCCGGGGACAGGGGGTTCTTTGGACGAGCAGTACTTC.

The V call is TRBV7-3, the J call TRBJ2-3, with a weak D call TRBD2 (6 bases). Between the trimmed V and J ends, which lost 2 bases and 4 bases, there was a span of 10 bases. CDR1 SGHTA and CDR2 FQGTGA come from the germline V gene. There are 14 residues in the CDR3. This CDR3 reads CASSLYTGADTQYF. CDR3 bases: TGTGCCAGCAGCTTATACACGGGAGCAGATACGCAGTATTTT.

This chain connects TRBV5-1 to TRBJ2-7, with TRBD2 matching 8 bases. Germline CDR1 and CDR2: SGHRS and YFSETQ. The CDR3 length is 14 residues. J lost 3 bases, V lost 4 bases, and 6 bases had no gene match. The CDR3 loop is CASSPGLVDYEQYF. In nucleotides, the CDR3 is TGCGCCAGCAGCCCGGGACTAGTGGACTACGAGCAGTACTTC.

The chain has TRBV4-2 and TRBJ2-7; the match to TRBD1 covers 8 bases. The germline CDR1 and CDR2 sequences are LGHNA and YNFKEQ. V lost 6 bases and J lost 0; bases outside the gene matches: 10. The CDR3 is 16 amino acids. CDR3 in DNA: TGTGCCAGCAGTCAACCAGGGGGCGTAAACTCCTACGAGCAGTACTTC. Translating it yields CASSQPGGVNSYEQYF.

A note on this clone: The identical CDR3 is also encoded by other nucleotide sequences in the sample. The J gene is TRBJ1-1, the V gene TRBV9; no clear D. V was cut by 0 bases and J by 0 bases, with 6 bases left in between. Germline CDR1 is SGDLS and CDR2 is YYNGEE. The CDR3 sequence is 14 residues long. CDR3 DNA sequence: TGTGCCAGCAGCGTAGGAGCCCTGAACACTGAAGCTTTCTTT. This gives the protein CASSVGALNTEAFF.

The V and J genes are TRBV29-1 and TRBJ2-3, with no clear D. The V and J ends lost 1 base and 4 bases respectively, with 12 bases between them. In germline, CDR1 is SQVTM, CDR2 ANQGSEA. CDR3 length equals 14 residues. The CDR3 nucleotides read TGCAGCGTTGAAGGTGAAGCTCGGGCAGATACGCAGTATTTT. It specifies CSVEGEARADTQYF.

J is TRBJ2-7 and V is TRBV18, with D perhaps matching TRBD2 (6 bases). The CDR3 sequence is 17 residues long. V lost 2 bases, J lost 2 bases, and 19 bases lay in between. Germline V gene data show CDR1 as KGHSH and CDR2 as LQKENI. CDR3 sequence (DNA): TGTGCCAGCTCACCAGGGGTTGCGGGAAAGAAGACCTACGAGCAGTACTTC. Its protein product is CASSPGVAGKKTYEQYF.

The chain carries TRBV5-1 and TRBJ2-3; 13 positions agree with TRBD2. Trimming cost V 0 bases and J 4 bases; bases outside gene matches: 8. This CDR3 spans 18 amino acids. The V gene's germline CDR1 is SGHRS and CDR2 YFSETQ. CDR3 region: CASSLGTSGSFGADTQYF. In nucleotides, the CDR3 is TGCGCCAGCAGCTTGGGGACTAGCGGGAGTTTCGGCGCAGATACGCAGTATTTT.